A selection of T cell receptor beta chains follows, all from one sample in a study of T cell repertoires and Cas9 in healthy adults. TCRdb's table, derived via immunoSEQ multiplex PCR, lists solely in-frame clones and lacks some. The sample yields approximately 14,000 clones, 89% seen once. Material for sequencing was Tregs (CD4+, CD25+, CD127-, CD137-, CD154-) from PBMCs; culture status not recorded. These receptors were taken from a human donor in good health. Both conserved end residues are part of each CDR3. The D gene is left open where the match is weak. The listing skips clone size in some rows; elsewhere it reads once, few, many or a size class.

D gene	V gene	clone size	J gene	CDR3 protein	CDR3 DNA
.	TRBV6-6	.	TRBJ2-1	CASSYGGASYNEQFF	TGTGCCAGCAGTTACGGCGGGGCTTCCTACAATGAGCAGTTCTTC
.	TRBV9	.	TRBJ2-1	CASSVGGSSSYNEQFF	TGTGCCAGCAGCGTAGGAGGCTCGTCCTCCTACAATGAGCAGTTCTTC
TRBD1	TRBV5-1	.	TRBJ1-1	CASSLDPLGQEGAAFF	TGCGCCAGCAGCTTGGATCCCCTCGGACAGGAGGGGGCGGCTTTCTTT
.	TRBV7-9	.	TRBJ2-2	CASSFSLNTGELFF	TGTGCCAGCAGCTTCTCGCTGAACACCGGGGAGCTGTTTTTT
TRBD1	TRBV28	.	TRBJ2-2	CASSLPSGTGGAIGELFF	TGTGCCAGCAGTTTACCTTCCGGGACAGGGGGCGCGATTGGGGAGCTGTTTTTT
.	TRBV11-3	.	TRBJ2-7	CASSLVLTGFYEQYF	TGTGCCAGCAGCTTAGTTCTTACAGGCTTCTACGAGCAGTACTTC
TRBD2	TRBV7-9	.	TRBJ2-3	CASSSSGDGTDTQYF	TGTGCCAGCAGTTCAAGCGGGGACGGCACAGATACGCAGTATTTT
.	TRBV19	few	TRBJ1-3	CASMKGNTIYF	TGTGCCAGTATGAAAGGAAACACCATATATTTT
TRBD2	TRBV10-1	.	TRBJ2-4	CASSYGTSGGGIQYF	TGCGCCAGCAGCTACGGGACTAGCGGGGGTGGCATTCAGTACTTC
.	TRBV6-6	.	TRBJ2-2	CATKASTNTGELFF	TGTGCCACCAAGGCGTCTACGAACACCGGGGAGCTGTTTTTT
.	TRBV19	.	TRBJ2-7	CASSWDGGPYEQYF	TGTGCCAGTAGTTGGGACGGAGGTCCCTACGAGCAGTACTTC
TRBD1	TRBV4-1	once	TRBJ1-5	CASSLYDRGFESNQPQHF	TGCGCCAGCAGCCTATACGACAGGGGGTTTGAGAGCAATCAGCCCCAGCATTTT
.	TRBV28	.	TRBJ1-1	CACRGLWGTEAFF	TGTGCCTGCCGGGGGCTTTGGGGCACTGAAGCTTTCTTT
.	TRBV7-6	.	TRBJ1-1	CASSLGGWGRANTEAFF	TGTGCCAGCAGCTTAGGCGGGTGGGGCAGGGCGAACACTGAAGCTTTCTTT
TRBD1	TRBV5-1	.	TRBJ1-1	CASSSQQGNFVGTEAFF	TGCGCCAGCAGCTCCCAACAGGGGAATTTTGTAGGCACTGAAGCTTTCTTT
.	TRBV10-2	.	TRBJ2-1	CASRGYNEQFF	TGCGCCAGTAGGGGGTACAATGAGCAGTTCTTC
TRBD2	TRBV6-1	once	TRBJ2-3	CASSGGEGNTQYF	TGTGCCAGCAGTGGGGGGGAGGGAAATACGCAGTATTTT
.	TRBV2	.	TRBJ2-7	CASNSRMTYEQYF	TGTGCCAGCAACAGCCGTATGACCTACGAGCAGTACTTC
.	TRBV7-9	.	TRBJ2-5	CASSFPGYWETQYF	TGTGCCAGCAGCTTTCCGGGGTATTGGGAGACCCAGTACTTC
.	TRBV6-1	few	TRBJ2-7	CASSLLGSSYEQYF	TGTGCCAGCAGCCTACTGGGCAGCTCCTACGAGCAGTACTTC
.	TRBV5-8	.	TRBJ1-5	CASSSGWNQPQHF	TGTGCCAGCAGCTCCGGATGGAATCAGCCCCAGCATTTT
.	TRBV15	.	TRBJ1-4	CATSSPTGPTNEKLFF	TGTGCCACCAGCAGTCCAACAGGGCCAACTAATGAAAAACTGTTTTTT
.	TRBV6-5	.	TRBJ2-7	CASSHRSYEQYF	TGTGCCAGCAGTCACCGAAGCTACGAGCAGTACTTC
TRBD1	TRBV6-5	.	TRBJ1-1	CACDRGPSGTEAFF	TGTGCCTGCGACAGGGGGCCCTCGGGGACTGAAGCTTTCTTT
TRBD1	TRBV5-1	.	TRBJ1-1	CASSLGGTAEAFF	TGCGCCAGCAGCCTCGGCGGGACAGCAGAAGCTTTCTTT
.	TRBV7-9	once	TRBJ2-5	CASSSGVTTQYF	TGTGCCAGCAGCTCGGGCGTGACGACCCAGTACTTC
.	TRBV19	.	TRBJ1-6	CASSMYLYSYNSPLHF	TGTGCCAGTAGTATGTACCTTTACTCCTATAATTCACCCCTCCACTTT
.	TRBV28	.	TRBJ1-2	CASSLGQGYYGYTF	TGTGCCAGCAGTTTAGGGCAGGGATACTATGGCTACACCTTC
.	TRBV5-1	.	TRBJ2-1	CASSLSDGILVYSYNEQFF	TGCGCCAGCAGCTTGAGTGACGGTATACTGGTGTACTCCTACAATGAGCAGTTCTTC
.	TRBV5-6	.	TRBJ1-1	CASSLGGTPNRWTEAFF	TGTGCCAGCAGCTTGGGGGGGACACCCAATCGTTGGACTGAAGCTTTCTTT
.	TRBV6-1	.	TRBJ1-1	CASSEVHREAEAFF	TGTGCCAGCAGTGAAGTTCACAGGGAGGCTGAAGCTTTCTTT
.	TRBV6-1	.	TRBJ1-5	CASSAYIITATNQPQHF	TGTGCCAGCAGTGCCTACATCATTACAGCCACCAATCAGCCCCAGCATTTT
.	TRBV6-5	.	TRBJ2-7	CASSYRVSGYEQYF	TGTGCCAGCAGCTACAGGGTATCGGGATACGAGCAGTACTTC
TRBD2	TRBV6-1	.	TRBJ2-3	CASSGPGLAGGPTDTQYF	TGTGCCAGCAGTGGACCGGGACTAGCGGGGGGGCCGACAGATACGCAGTATTTT
.	TRBV6-5	.	TRBJ1-1	CASSSDSDRTNTEAFF	TGTGCCAGCAGTTCGGATTCTGACCGGACGAACACTGAAGCTTTCTTT
.	TRBV19	.	TRBJ1-6	CASSTRRRDNSPLHF	TGTGCCAGTAGTACGCGGCGCAGGGATAATTCACCCCTCCACTTT
.	TRBV10-3	.	TRBJ1-5	CAISGWASNQPQHF	TGTGCCATCAGTGGCTGGGCCTCTAATCAGCCCCAGCATTTT
TRBD1	TRBV18	.	TRBJ1-1	CASSRQGGTEAFF	TGTGCCAGCTCACGACAGGGGGGCACTGAAGCTTTCTTT
TRBD1	TRBV12-5	.	TRBJ1-6	CASGWGTGVVSPLHF	TGTGCTAGTGGTTGGGGAACAGGGGTCGTGTCACCCCTCCACTTT
.	TRBV4-2	.	TRBJ1-1	CASSQEPANTEAFF	TGTGCCAGCAGCCAAGAGCCGGCGAACACTGAAGCTTTCTTT
.	TRBV6-1	.	TRBJ1-5	CASSVSGFQPQHF	TGTGCCAGCAGTGTATCGGGGTTTCAGCCCCAGCATTTT
.	TRBV14	.	TRBJ1-3	CASSQERSGNTIYF	TGTGCCAGCAGCCAAGAACGGTCTGGAAACACCATATATTTT
TRBD1	TRBV6-5	.	TRBJ1-1	CASSYWGQGANTEAFF	TGTGCCAGCAGTTACTGGGGACAGGGGGCTAACACTGAAGCTTTCTTT
.	TRBV7-9	.	TRBJ2-5	CASSRGHLQETQYF	TGTGCCAGCAGCCGAGGCCACCTCCAAGAGACCCAGTACTTC